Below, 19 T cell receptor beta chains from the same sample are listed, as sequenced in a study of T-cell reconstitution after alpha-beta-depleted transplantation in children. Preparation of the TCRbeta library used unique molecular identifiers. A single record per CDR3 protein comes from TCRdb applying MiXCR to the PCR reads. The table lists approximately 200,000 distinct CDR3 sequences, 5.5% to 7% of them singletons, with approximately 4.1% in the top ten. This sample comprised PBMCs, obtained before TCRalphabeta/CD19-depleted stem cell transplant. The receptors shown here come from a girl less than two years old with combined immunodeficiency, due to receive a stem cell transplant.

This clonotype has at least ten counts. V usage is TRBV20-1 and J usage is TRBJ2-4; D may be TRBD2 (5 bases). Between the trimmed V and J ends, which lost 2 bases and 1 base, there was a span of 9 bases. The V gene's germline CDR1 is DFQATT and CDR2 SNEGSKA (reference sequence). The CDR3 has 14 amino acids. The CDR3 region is CSARRERAKNIQYF. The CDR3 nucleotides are TGCAGTGCTAGACGGGAAAGGGCCAAAAACATTCAGTACTTC.

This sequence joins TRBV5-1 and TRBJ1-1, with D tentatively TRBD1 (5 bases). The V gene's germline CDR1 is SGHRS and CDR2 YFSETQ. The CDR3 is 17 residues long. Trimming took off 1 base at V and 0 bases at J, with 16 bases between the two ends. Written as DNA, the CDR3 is TGCGCCAGCAGCTTGTACCAGGGACTATCTATGAACACTGAAGCTTTCTTT. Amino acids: CASSLYQGLSMNTEAFF.

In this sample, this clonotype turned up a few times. DNA for the CDR3: TGCGCCAGCAGCGGCGGGACTAGCGGGGTGGCCCGGGAGCTGTTTTTT. Translating gives CASSGGTSGVARELFF. The chain joins TRBV4-1 to TRBJ2-2; 13 bases align to TRBD2. Germline trimming cut 5 bases from V and 9 bases from J; bases unmatched to any gene: 9. The CDR3 sequence is 16 residues long. Germline V CDR1 and CDR2: MGHRA, YSYEKL.

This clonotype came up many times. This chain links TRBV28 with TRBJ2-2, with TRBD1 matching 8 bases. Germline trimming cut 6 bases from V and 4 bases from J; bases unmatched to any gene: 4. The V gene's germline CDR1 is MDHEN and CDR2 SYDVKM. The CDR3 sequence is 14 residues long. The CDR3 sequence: CASRPGGTTGELFF. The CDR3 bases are TGTGCCAGCAGGCCAGGGGGCACCACCGGGGAGCTGTTTTTT.

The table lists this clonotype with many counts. The DNA of the CDR3 is TGCAGCGTTGAGGGGGGCTTTAATGAAAAACTGTTTTTT. Translated: CSVEGGFNEKLFF. The chain has TRBV29-1 and TRBJ1-4, with D tentatively TRBD1 (6 bases). Germline CDR1 is SQVTM and CDR2 is ANQGSEA. The CDR3 covers 13 residues. V was pared by 3 bases and J by 4 bases, with 9 bases between.

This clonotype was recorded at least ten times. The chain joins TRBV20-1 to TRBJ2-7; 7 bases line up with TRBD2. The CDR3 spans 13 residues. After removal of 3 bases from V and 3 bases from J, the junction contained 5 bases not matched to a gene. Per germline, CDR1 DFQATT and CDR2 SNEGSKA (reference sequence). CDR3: CSARGGNYYEQYF. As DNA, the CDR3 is TGCAGTGCTAGGGGGGGGAACTACTACGAGCAGTACTTC.

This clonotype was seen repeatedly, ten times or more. The CDR3 nucleotides are TGTGCCAGCAGCTTGGTTATGACTTTCAATGAGCAGTTCTTC. Translating it yields CASSLVMTFNEQFF. The gene calls are TRBV5-5 and TRBJ2-1; D is ambiguous. In germline, CDR1 is SGHKS, CDR2 YYEKEE (reference sequence). V was trimmed by 0 bases and J by 6 bases, leaving 10 bases between them. The CDR3 sequence is 14 residues long.

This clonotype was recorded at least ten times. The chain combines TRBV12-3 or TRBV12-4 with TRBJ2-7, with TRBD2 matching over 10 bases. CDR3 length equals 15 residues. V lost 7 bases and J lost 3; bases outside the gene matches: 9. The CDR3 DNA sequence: TGTGCCAGCACCCCAGGACTAGCGGCAATCTACGAGCAGTACTTC. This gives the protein CASTPGLAAIYEQYF.

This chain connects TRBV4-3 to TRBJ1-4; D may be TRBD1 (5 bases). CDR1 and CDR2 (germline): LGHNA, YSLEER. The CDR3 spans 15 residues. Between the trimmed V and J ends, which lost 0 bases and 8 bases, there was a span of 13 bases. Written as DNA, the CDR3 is TGCGCCAGCAGCCAAGAGGCCGGAGGGGTAGAAAAACTGTTTTTT. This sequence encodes CASSQEAGGVEKLFF.

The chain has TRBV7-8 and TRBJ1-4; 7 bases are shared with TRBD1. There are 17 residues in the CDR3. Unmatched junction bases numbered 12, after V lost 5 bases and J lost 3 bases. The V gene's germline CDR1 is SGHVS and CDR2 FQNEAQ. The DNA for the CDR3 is TGTGCCAGCAGCCACGCCGGGACAGAGGGAGCTAATGAAAAACTGTTTTTT. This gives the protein CASSHAGTEGANEKLFF.

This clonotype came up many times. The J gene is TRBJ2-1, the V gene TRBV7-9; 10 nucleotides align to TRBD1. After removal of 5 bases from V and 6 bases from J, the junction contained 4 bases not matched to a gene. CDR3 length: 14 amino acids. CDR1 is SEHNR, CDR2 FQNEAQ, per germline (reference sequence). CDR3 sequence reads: CASSRDRGINEQFF. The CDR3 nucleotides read TGTGCCAGCAGCCGGGACAGGGGCATCAATGAGCAGTTCTTC. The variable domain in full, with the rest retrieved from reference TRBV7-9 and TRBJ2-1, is DTGVSQNPRHKITKRGQNVTFRCDPISEHNRLYWYRQTLGQGPEFLTYFQNEAQLEKSRLLSDRFSAERPKGSFSTLEIQRTEQGDSAMYLCASSRDRGINEQFFGPGTRLTVL.

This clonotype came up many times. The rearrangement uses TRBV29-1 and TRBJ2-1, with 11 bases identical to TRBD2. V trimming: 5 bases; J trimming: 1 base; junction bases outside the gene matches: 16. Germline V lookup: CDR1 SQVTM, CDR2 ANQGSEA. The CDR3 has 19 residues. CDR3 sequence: CSVRLTSGVTMASYNEQFF. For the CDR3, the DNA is TGCAGCGTTAGATTGACTAGCGGGGTAACGATGGCGTCCTACAATGAGCAGTTCTTC.

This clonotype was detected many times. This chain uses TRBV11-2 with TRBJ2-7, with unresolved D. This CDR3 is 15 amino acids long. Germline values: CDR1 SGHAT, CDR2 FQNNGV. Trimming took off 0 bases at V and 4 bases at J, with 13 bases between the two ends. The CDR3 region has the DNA TGTGCCAGCAGCTTAGATCCCTCTGACGGGTACGAGCAGTACTTC. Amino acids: CASSLDPSDGYEQYF.

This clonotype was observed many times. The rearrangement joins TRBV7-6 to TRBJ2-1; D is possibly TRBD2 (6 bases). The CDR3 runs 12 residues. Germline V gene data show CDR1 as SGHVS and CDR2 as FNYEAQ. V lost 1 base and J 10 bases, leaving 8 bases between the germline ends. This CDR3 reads CASSLGDLEQFF. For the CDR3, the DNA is TGTGCCAGCAGCTTAGGGGACTTAGAGCAGTTCTTC.

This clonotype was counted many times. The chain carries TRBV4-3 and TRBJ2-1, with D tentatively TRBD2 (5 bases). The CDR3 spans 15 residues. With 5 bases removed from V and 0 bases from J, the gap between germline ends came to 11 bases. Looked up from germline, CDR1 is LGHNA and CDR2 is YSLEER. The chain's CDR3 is CASSSEVSSYNEQFF. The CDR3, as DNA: TGCGCCAGCAGCTCGGAGGTGAGCTCCTACAATGAGCAGTTCTTC.

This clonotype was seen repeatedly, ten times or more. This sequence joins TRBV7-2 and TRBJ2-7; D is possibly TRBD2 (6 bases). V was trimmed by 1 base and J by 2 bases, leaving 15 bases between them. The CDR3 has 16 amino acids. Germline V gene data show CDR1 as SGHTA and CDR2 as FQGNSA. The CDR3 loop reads CASSLGVRTNPYEQYF. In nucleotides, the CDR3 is TGTGCCAGCAGCTTAGGAGTGAGGACTAACCCCTACGAGCAGTACTTC.

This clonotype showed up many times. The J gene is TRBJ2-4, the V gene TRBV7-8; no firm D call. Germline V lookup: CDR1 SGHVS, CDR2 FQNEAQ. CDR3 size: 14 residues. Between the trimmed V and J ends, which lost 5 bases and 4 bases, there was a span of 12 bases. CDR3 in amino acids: CASSPRSLKNIQYF. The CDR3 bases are TGTGCCAGCAGCCCGCGTTCGTTGAAAAACATTCAGTACTTC.

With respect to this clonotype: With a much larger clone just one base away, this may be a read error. CDR3 sequence reads: CSAGGGLPSGRATETQYF. As DNA, the CDR3 is TGCAGTGCTGGAGGAGGTTTGCCTAGCGGGAGGGCCACGGAGACCCAGTACTTC. The rearrangement links TRBV20-1 to TRBJ2-5; 12 bases fit TRBD2. The germline V gene has CDR1 DFQATT and CDR2 SNEGSKA (reference sequence). V shed 5 bases and J 5 bases; nucleotides not matched to a gene: 18. The CDR3 covers 18 residues.

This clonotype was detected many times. DNA of the CDR3: TGTGCCACCAGTGACCCGGGACTAGCGGGAGACGAGCAGTACTTC. The encoded protein is CATSDPGLAGDEQYF. The chain uses TRBV24-1 and TRBJ2-7; TRBD2 matches at 14 bases. J was trimmed by 5 bases and V by 4 bases; bases with no gene match: 3. The CDR3 is 15 residues long. Germline V gene data show CDR1 as KGHDR and CDR2 as SFDVKD.